The text below deals with one T cell receptor beta chain. RNA in amounts of roughly 0.5 to 1 ug was reverse transcribed with random hexamers. An immunoSEQ multiplex PCR generated amplified TCR beta CDR3 products spanning 54 Vbeta and 13 Jbeta. TCRdb analysed the immunoSEQ multiplex PCR reads with MiXCR anew, one entry per CDR3 protein. The data hold fewer than 90,000 distinct CDR3 sequences, with about 93% observed a single time. These data belong to a study of CD8 T cells in Susac syndrome. On the study more broadly: At the time their blood was drawn, patients with Susac syndrome were either therapy-naive, on corticosteroids (with some of them also receiving intravenous immunoglobulin), or on intravenous immunoglobulin alone.

CDR1 WNHNN and CDR2 SYGVQD come from the germline V gene (reference sequence). The CDR3 loop spans 13 amino acids. V lost 2 bases and J 10 bases, leaving 12 bases between the germline ends. The gene calls are TRBV10-1 and TRBJ2-1; tentatively, D is TRBD2 (6 bases). The receptor comes from a human donor with Susac syndrome. Sequenced material: CD8+ T cells from PBMCs. The CDR3 loop reads CASSESGAGEQFF. DNA of the CDR3: TGCGCCAGCAGTGAGAGTGGGGCGGGGGAGCAGTTCTTC.